The source of this T cell receptor beta chain is a study of shared clonotypes between healthy human individuals. Study-wide background: CD4 naive cells filled three plates per donor, CD4 memory three, CD8 naive two and CD8 memory one.

Libraries were prepared by immunoSEQ multiplex PCR; TCRdb keeps only in-frame clonotypes and omits some of them. The data contain roughly 380,000 clones, 90% to 98% of them singletons. The sequencing sample was made of memory CD8+ T cells sorted from blood. Stated subset: CD45RO+ cells pooled with CCR7-negative TemRA cells. This clonotype was obtained from a man younger than 40 in good health.

The CDR3 DNA follows: TGTGCCAGCAGCTGGACTAGCGGGAGGAGCACAGATACGCAGTATTTT. It translates to CASSWTSGRSTDTQYF. V gene TRBV7-9 combines with J gene TRBJ2-3; 14 nucleotides line up with TRBD2. Germline V lookup: CDR1 SEHNR, CDR2 FQNEAQ (reference sequence). The CDR3 covers 16 residues. The trim removed 4 bases at V and 0 bases at J, leaving 0 bases unmatched. The full variable domain, rest sourced from reference TRBV7-9 and TRBJ2-3, is DTGVSQNPRHKITKRGQNVTFRCDPISEHNRLYWYRQTLGQGPEFLTYFQNEAQLEKSRLLSDRFSAERPKGSFSTLEIQRTEQGDSAMYLCASSWTSGRSTDTQYFGPGTRLTVL.